The sample holds many counts of the clone carrying this TCR beta chain. TCRdb re-derived calls from the PCR reads in MiXCR, one entry per CDR3 protein. The table has 8,000 to 13,000 distinct CDR3 sequences, 25% to 35% seen once. This sample was included in a study of immune characterization of retroperitoneal liposarcoma. Germline loops: CDR1 MNHNS, CDR2 SASEGT. After removal of 6 bases from V and 1 base from J, the junction contained 8 bases not matched to a gene. The CDR3 has 15 residues. This clonotype was obtained from a female donor with retroperitoneal liposarcoma. Sequenced: tumor tissue. The chain combines TRBV6-1 with TRBJ1-1, with 7 positions matching TRBD1. In DNA form, the CDR3 reads TGTGCCAGCAGCAACAGGGGTTCGGCGAACACTGAAGCTTTCTTT. It specifies CASSNRGSANTEAFF.